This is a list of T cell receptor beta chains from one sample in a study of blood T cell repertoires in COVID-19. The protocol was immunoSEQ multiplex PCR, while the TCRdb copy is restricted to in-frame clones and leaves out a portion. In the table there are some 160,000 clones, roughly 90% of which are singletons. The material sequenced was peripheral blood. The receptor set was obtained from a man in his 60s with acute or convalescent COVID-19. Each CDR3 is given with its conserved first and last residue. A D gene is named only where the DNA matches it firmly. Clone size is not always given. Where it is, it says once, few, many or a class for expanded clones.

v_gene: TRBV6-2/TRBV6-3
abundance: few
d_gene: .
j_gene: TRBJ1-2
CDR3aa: CASSYSTGRGYGYTF
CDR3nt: TGTGCCAGCAGTTACTCGACAGGCCGGGGCTATGGCTACACCTTC

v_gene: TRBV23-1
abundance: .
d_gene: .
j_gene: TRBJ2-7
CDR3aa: CASSQYPDRTYEQYF
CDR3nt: TGCGCCAGCAGTCAATATCCCGACAGGACCTACGAGCAGTACTTC

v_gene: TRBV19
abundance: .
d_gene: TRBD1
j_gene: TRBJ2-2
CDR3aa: CASSIAGQQGELFF
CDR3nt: TGTGCCAGTAGTATAGCGGGACAGCAAGGGGAGCTGTTTTTT

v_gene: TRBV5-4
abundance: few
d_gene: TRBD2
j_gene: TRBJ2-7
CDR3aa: CASSFVAGGYEQYF
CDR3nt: TGTGCCAGCAGCTTTGTAGCGGGGGGTTACGAGCAGTACTTC

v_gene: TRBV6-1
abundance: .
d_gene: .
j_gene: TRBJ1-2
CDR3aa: CASSERDSGGYTF
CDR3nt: TGTGCCAGCAGTGAACGGGATTCGGGGGGCTACACCTTC

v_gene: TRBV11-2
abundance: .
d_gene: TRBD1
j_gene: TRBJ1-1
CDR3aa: CAGSSNRGSTEAFF
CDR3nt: TGTGCCGGCAGCTCGAACAGGGGTAGCACTGAAGCTTTCTTT

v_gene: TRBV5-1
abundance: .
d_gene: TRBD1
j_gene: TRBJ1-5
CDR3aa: CASSLGTGTQPQHF
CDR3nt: TGCGCCAGCAGCTTAGGGACAGGGACTCAGCCCCAGCATTTT

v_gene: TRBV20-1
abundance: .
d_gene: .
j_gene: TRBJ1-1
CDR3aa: CSALDRGEAFF
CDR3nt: TGCAGTGCTCTCGACCGGGGGGAAGCTTTCTTT

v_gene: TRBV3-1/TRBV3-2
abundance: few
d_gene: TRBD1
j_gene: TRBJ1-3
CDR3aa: CASSRGQGVANTIYF
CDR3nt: TGTGCCAGCAGCCGAGGACAGGGGGTGGCAAACACCATATATTTT

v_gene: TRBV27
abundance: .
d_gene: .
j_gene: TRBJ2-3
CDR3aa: CASSLSSGASSVDTQYF
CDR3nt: TGTGCCAGCAGTTTATCATCAGGGGCTAGCAGTGTAGATACGCAGTATTTT

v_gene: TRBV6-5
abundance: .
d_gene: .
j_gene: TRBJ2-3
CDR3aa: CASRMGDYRTDTQYF
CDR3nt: TGTGCCAGCAGGATGGGAGACTACCGCACAGATACGCAGTATTTT

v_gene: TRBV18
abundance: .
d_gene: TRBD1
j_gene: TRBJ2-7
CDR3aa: CASSKDREVKQYF
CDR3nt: TGTGCCAGCTCAAAGGACAGGGAGGTAAAGCAGTACTTC

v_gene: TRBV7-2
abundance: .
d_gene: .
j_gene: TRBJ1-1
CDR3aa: CASSLGGGTEAFF
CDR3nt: TGTGCCAGCAGCTTAGGAGGGGGCACTGAAGCTTTCTTT

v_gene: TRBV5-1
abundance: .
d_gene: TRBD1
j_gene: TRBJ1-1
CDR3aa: CASRMGQGGVKEAFF
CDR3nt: TGCGCCAGCAGAATGGGGCAGGGGGGAGTGAAGGAAGCTTTCTTT

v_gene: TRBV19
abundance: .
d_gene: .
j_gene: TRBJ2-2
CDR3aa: CASTPRDSGTGELFF
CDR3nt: TGTGCCAGTACTCCCCGGGACAGCGGGACCGGGGAGCTGTTTTTT

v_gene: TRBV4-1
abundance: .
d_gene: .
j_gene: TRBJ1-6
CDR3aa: CASSPGGGENRNSPLHF
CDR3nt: TGCGCCAGCAGCCCGGGAGGCGGGGAAAATCGTAATTCACCCCTCCACTTT

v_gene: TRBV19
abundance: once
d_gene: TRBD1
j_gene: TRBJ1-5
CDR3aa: CASLWDRSRPQHF
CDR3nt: TGTGCCTCTCTCTGGGACAGAAGCCGGCCCCAGCATTTT

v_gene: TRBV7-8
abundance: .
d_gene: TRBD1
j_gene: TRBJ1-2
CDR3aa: CASSLYPEDRGDGYTF
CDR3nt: TGTGCCAGCAGCTTATACCCGGAGGACAGGGGGGATGGCTACACCTTC

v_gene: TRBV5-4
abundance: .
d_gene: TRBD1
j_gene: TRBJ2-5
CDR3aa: CASSLAHKTGVGKTQYF
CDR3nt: TGTGCCAGCAGCTTGGCTCACAAGACAGGGGTAGGAAAGACCCAGTACTTC

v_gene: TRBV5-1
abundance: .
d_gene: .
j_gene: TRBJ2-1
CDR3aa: CASSPSRLRDEQFF
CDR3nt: TGCGCCAGCAGCCCGTCGAGGCTAAGAGATGAGCAGTTCTTC

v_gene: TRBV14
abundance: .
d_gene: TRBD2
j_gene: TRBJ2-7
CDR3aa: CASSRTSGGPYEQYF
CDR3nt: TGTGCCAGCAGCCGCACTAGCGGGGGGCCCTACGAGCAGTACTTC

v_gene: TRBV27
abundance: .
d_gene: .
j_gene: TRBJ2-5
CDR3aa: CASSLRVQYETQYF
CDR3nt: TGTGCCAGCAGTTTACGGGTCCAGTACGAGACCCAGTACTTC

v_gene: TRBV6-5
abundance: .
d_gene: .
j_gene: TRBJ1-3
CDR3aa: CASSYSGASGNTIYF
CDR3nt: TGTGCCAGCAGTTACTCAGGGGCCTCTGGAAACACCATATATTTT

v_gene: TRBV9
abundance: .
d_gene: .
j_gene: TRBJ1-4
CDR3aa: CASSVSSWPTQGFNEKLFF
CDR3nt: TGTGCCAGCAGCGTTTCATCCTGGCCGACACAGGGCTTTAATGAAAAACTGTTTTTT

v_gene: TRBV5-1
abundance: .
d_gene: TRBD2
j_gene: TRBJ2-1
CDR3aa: CASRMTGLAVGRPYNEQFF
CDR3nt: TGCGCCAGCAGGATGACGGGACTAGCGGTGGGACGCCCCTACAATGAGCAGTTCTTC

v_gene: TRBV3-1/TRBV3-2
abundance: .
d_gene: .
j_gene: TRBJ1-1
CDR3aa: CASSQERFGRGANTEAFF
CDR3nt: TGTGCCAGCAGCCAAGAGCGGTTTGGGAGGGGCGCGAACACTGAAGCTTTCTTT

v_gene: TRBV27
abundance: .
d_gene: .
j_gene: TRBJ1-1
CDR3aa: CASSLIGRGWTEAFF
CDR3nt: TGTGCCAGCAGTTTAATCGGGAGGGGATGGACTGAAGCTTTCTTT

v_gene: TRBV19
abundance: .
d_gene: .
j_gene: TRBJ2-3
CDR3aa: CASSILVANTDTQYF
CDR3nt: TGTGCCAGTAGTATTTTGGTAGCTAACACAGATACGCAGTATTTT

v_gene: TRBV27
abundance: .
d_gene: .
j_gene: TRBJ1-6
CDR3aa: CASSSRVSPLHF
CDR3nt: TGTGCCAGCAGTTCCAGGGTCTCACCCCTCCACTTT

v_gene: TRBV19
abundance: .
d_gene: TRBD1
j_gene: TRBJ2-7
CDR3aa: CASSGQGLYEQYF
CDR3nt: TGTGCCAGTAGTGGACAGGGACTCTACGAGCAGTACTTC

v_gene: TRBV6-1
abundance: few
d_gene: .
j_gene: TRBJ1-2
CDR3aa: CASSEGPRRGANYGYTF
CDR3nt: TGTGCCAGCAGTGAAGGACCACGGAGGGGAGCTAACTATGGCTACACCTTC

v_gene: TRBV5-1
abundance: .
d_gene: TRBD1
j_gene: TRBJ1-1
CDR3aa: CASSSRDRGTEAFF
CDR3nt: TGCGCCAGCAGCAGCCGGGACAGGGGGACTGAAGCTTTCTTT

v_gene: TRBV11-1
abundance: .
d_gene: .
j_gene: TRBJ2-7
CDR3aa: CASSLQGQGYEQYF
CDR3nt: TGTGCCAGCAGCTTACAGGGGCAGGGTTACGAGCAGTACTTC

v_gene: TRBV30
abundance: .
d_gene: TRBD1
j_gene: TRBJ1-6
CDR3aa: CAWRDRGRVSVSPLHF
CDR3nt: TGTGCCTGGAGAGACAGGGGAAGGGTTTCGGTTTCACCCCTCCACTTT

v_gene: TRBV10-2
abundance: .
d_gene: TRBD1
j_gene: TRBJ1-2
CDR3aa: CASSDPGQGAYGYTF
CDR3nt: TGCGCCAGCAGCGATCCGGGACAGGGTGCCTATGGCTACACCTTC

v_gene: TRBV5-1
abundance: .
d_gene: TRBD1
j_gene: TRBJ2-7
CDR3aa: CASSTQDRGYEQYF
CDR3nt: TGCGCCAGCAGCACCCAGGACAGGGGCTACGAGCAGTACTTC

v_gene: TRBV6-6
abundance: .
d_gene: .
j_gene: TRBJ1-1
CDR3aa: CASSLTGNTEAFF
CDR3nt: TGTGCCAGCAGTTTGACGGGGAACACTGAAGCTTTCTTT

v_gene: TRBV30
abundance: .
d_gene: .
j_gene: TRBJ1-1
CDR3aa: CAWSVHRAVNTEAFF
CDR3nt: TGTGCCTGGAGTGTACACAGGGCAGTAAACACTGAAGCTTTCTTT

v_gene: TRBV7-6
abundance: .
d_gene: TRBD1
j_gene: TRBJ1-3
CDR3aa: CASTGTGGGGNTIYF
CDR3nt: TGTGCCAGCACCGGGACAGGGGGCGGAGGAAACACCATATATTTT

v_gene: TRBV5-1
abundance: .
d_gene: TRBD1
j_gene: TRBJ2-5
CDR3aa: CASSPGTGEETQYF
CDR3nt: TGCGCCAGCAGCCCCGGGACAGGGGAAGAGACCCAGTACTTC

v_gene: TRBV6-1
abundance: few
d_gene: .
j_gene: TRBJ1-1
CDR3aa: CASSDPVRGGNTEAFF
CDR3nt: TGTGCCAGCAGTGATCCGGTTCGGGGAGGGAACACTGAAGCTTTCTTT

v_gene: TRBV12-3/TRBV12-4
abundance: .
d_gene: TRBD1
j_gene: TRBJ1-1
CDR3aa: CASKLTGDTEAFF
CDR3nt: TGTGCCAGCAAACTTACAGGGGATACTGAAGCTTTCTTT

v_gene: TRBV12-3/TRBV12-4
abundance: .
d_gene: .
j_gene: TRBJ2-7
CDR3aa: CASGGASYEQYF
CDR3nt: TGTGCCAGCGGGGGGGCATCCTACGAGCAGTACTTC

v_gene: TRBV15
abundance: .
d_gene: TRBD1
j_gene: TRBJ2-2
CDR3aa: CATSKGTDTGELFF
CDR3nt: TGTGCCACCAGTAAAGGGACAGACACCGGGGAGCTGTTTTTT

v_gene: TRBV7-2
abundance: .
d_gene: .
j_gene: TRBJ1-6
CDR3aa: CASSFRQATNSPLHF
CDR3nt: TGTGCCAGCAGCTTCCGACAGGCTACCAATTCACCCCTCCACTTT

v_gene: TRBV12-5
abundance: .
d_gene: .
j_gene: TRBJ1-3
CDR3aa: CASGPFRGTIYF
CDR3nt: TGTGCTAGTGGTCCATTCAGGGGCACCATATATTTT

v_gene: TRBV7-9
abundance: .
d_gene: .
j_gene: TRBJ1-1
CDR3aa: CASTPGGLTEAFF
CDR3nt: TGTGCCAGCACCCCGGGGGGTCTCACTGAAGCTTTCTTT

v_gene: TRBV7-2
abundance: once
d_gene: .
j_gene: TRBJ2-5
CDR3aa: CASSFMIRFLETQYF
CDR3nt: TGTGCCAGCAGCTTTATGATTCGGTTTCTAGAGACCCAGTACTTC

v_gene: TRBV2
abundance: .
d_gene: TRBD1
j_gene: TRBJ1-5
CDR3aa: CASSDGTGPYQPQHF
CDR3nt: TGTGCCAGCAGTGACGGGACAGGACCTTATCAGCCCCAGCATTTT

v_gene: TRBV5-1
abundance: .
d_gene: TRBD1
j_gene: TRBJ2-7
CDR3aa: CASSRDSTYEQYF
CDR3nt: TGCGCCAGTTCAAGGGACAGTACCTACGAGCAGTACTTC

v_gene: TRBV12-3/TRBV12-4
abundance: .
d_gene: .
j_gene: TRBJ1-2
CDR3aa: CASSLSRGYGYTF
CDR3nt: TGTGCCAGCAGCTTATCCAGGGGTTATGGCTACACCTTC

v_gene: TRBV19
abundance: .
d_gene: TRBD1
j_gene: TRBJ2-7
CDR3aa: CASSHAGRQGGYEQYF
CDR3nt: TGTGCCAGTAGCCACGCCGGTAGACAGGGTGGCTACGAGCAGTACTTC

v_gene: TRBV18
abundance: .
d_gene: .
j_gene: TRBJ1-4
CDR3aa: CASSPPNKRGEKLFF
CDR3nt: TGTGCCAGCTCACCACCAAACAAACGAGGTGAAAAACTGTTTTTT

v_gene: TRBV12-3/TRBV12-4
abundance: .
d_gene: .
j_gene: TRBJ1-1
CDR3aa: CASSFGFGTEAFF
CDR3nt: TGTGCCAGCAGTTTCGGTTTCGGGACTGAAGCTTTCTTT

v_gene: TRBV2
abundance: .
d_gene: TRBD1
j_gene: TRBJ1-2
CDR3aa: CASSGQGGGTYGYTF
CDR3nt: TGTGCCAGCAGTGGACAGGGTGGGGGCACCTATGGCTACACCTTC

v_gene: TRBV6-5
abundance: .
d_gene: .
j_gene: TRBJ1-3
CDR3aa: CAIHRGPGNTIYF
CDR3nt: TGTGCCATTCATAGGGGCCCTGGAAACACCATATATTTT

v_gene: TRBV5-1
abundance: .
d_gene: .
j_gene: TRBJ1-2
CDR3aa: CASSLTGKDYGYTF
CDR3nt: TGCGCCAGCAGCTTGACAGGAAAAGATTATGGCTACACCTTC

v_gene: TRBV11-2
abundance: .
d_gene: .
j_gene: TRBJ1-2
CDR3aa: CASSFTGLDYGYTF
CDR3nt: TGTGCCAGCAGCTTTACAGGGCTGGACTATGGCTACACCTTC

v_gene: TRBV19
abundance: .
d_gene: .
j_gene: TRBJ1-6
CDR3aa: CASRLRQGNNSPLHF
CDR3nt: TGTGCCAGTAGGCTCCGGCAGGGTAACAATTCACCCCTCCACTTT